Listed below are T cell receptor beta chains from one sample, sequenced in a study of technical replicates of blood from a few donors. Profiling relied on immunoSEQ multiplex PCR, and the TCRdb table lists in-frame clones only, not all of them. The top ten hold approximately 0.25% of the sample, which has around 70,000 clones, 85% to 95% seen once. Source material: T cells isolated from PBMCs. These receptors originate from a human donor in good health. CDR3s include the opening cysteine and the closing phenylalanine or tryptophan. D genes are given only for firm matches. Clone size is shown for a subset of rows, as once, few, many or a class of expanded clone.

>TRBJ1-5|NA|TRBV4-2|NA
CASSHENKGGQPQHF
TGTGCCAGCAGCCACGAAAATAAGGGGGGGCAGCCCCAGCATTTT
>TRBJ2-5|NA|TRBV27|TRBD1
CASSLYIGGRGQETQYF
TGTGCCAGCAGTTTATATATTGGGGGCAGGGGGCAAGAGACCCAGTACTTC
>TRBJ2-4|NA|TRBV5-4|TRBD2
CASSLGLAGETDIQYF
TGTGCCAGCAGCCTGGGACTAGCGGGAGAAACGGACATTCAGTACTTC
>TRBJ2-7|NA|TRBV28|NA
CASSRRIGEQYF
TGTGCCAGCAGCAGGAGGATAGGCGAGCAGTACTTC
>TRBJ1-5|NA|TRBV19|TRBD1
CASSFRQGNGNQPQHF
TGTGCCAGTAGTTTCAGACAGGGAAATGGCAATCAGCCCCAGCATTTT
>TRBJ2-2|NA|TRBV11-2|TRBD1
CASSLRTGGIGELFF
TGTGCCAGCAGCTTACGGACAGGGGGAATCGGGGAGCTGTTTTTT
>TRBJ1-5|NA|TRBV7-9|TRBD1
CASSQGQGAIQPQHF
TGTGCCAGCAGCCAGGGACAGGGGGCCATTCAGCCCCAGCATTTT
>TRBJ1-2|NA|TRBV25-1|TRBD1
CASSAGTAINYGYTF
TGTGCCAGCAGTGCAGGGACAGCCATTAACTATGGCTACACCTTC
>TRBJ1-5|NA|TRBV6-5|NA
CASSYSGVNQPQHF
TGTGCCAGCAGTTACTCAGGGGTTAACCAGCCCCAGCATTTT
>TRBJ1-2|NA|TRBV7-2|NA
CASSIGGVGYTF
TGTGCCAGCAGCATAGGAGGAGTAGGCTACACCTTC
>TRBJ2-7|NA|TRBV19|TRBD2
CASSLVAGAYEQYF
TGTGCCAGTAGTCTGGTAGCGGGAGCCTACGAGCAGTACTTC
>TRBJ2-7|NA|TRBV10-1|TRBD1
CASSEDRGDQSEQYF
TGCGCCAGCAGTGAAGACAGGGGGGATCAGTCCGAGCAGTACTTC
>TRBJ1-1|NA|TRBV6-1|NA
CASSESDRNTEAFF
TGTGCCAGCAGTGAAAGTGACAGGAACACTGAAGCTTTCTTT
>TRBJ2-6|NA|TRBV28|TRBD1
CASSRQGALTF
TGTGCCAGCAGCCGACAGGGAGCTCTTACTTTC
>TRBJ1-1|few|TRBV5-1|TRBD1
CASSLGRGRFDTEAFF
TGCGCCAGCAGCTTGGGCAGGGGGCGCTTTGACACTGAAGCTTTCTTT
>TRBJ2-2|once|TRBV2|NA
CASSDGGTYTGELFF
TGTGCCAGCAGTGATGGGGGCACCTACACCGGGGAGCTGTTTTTT
>TRBJ2-3|NA|TRBV5-4|NA
CASSFYGGDTQYF
TGTGCCAGCAGCTTTTACGGCGGCGATACGCAGTATTTT
>TRBJ1-6|NA|TRBV11-2|TRBD1
CASSLDVTGGSPLHF
TGTGCCAGCAGCTTAGACGTCACAGGGGGTTCACCCCTCCACTTT
>TRBJ2-7|NA|TRBV28|NA
CASSDRTSYEQYF
TGTGCCAGCAGTGACAGGACCTCCTACGAGCAGTACTTC
>TRBJ1-2|NA|TRBV6-1|TRBD1
CASGRTGIFYGYTF
TGTGCCAGTGGAAGGACAGGGATCTTCTATGGCTACACCTTC
>TRBJ2-1|NA|TRBV9|TRBD1
CASSSRDRGYNEQFF
TGTGCCAGCAGCTCGCGGGACAGGGGCTACAATGAGCAGTTCTTC
>TRBJ1-4|NA|TRBV7-2|NA
CASSPGTYVATNEKLFF
TGTGCCAGCAGCCCGGGGACATATGTCGCAACTAATGAAAAACTGTTTTTT
>TRBJ2-1|NA|TRBV5-1|NA
CASSLDGGGYNEQFF
TGCGCCAGCAGCTTGGACGGGGGAGGATACAATGAGCAGTTCTTC
>TRBJ1-5|NA|TRBV28|NA
CASRLLTGLPSNQPQHF
TGTGCCAGCAGGCTATTGACAGGACTTCCGAGCAATCAGCCCCAGCATTTT
>TRBJ2-3|NA|TRBV10-1|NA
CASSAGLSTQYF
TGCGCCAGCAGCGCCGGACTATCCACGCAGTATTTT
>TRBJ2-1|NA|TRBV11-2|NA
CASSVYNEQFF
TGTGCCAGCAGCGTATACAATGAGCAGTTCTTC
>TRBJ2-7|NA|TRBV4-1|TRBD2
CASSQGLAGSHEQYF
TGCGCCAGCAGCCAGGGACTAGCGGGGTCCCACGAGCAGTACTTC
>TRBJ2-7|NA|TRBV6-1|NA
CASSELQGSIHEQYF
TGTGCCAGCAGTGAATTGCAGGGAAGTATCCACGAGCAGTACTTC
>TRBJ2-3|NA|TRBV28|NA
CASSGWTTVTDTQYF
TGTGCCAGCAGTGGATGGACAACCGTCACAGATACGCAGTATTTT
>TRBJ1-1|once|TRBV15|TRBD1
CATSPDRAGTNTEAFF
TGTGCCACCAGCCCAGACAGGGCTGGGACAAACACTGAAGCTTTCTTT